This T cell receptor beta chain stems from a study of T-cell memory formation after mild COVID-19. Study overall: There were largely donor-specific TCR clusters. Overall study results and limits: There were some responding clones in pre-infection memory, which suggested that cross-reactive memory had joined. Contracting clones, day 15 to 85, had balanced CD4/CD8, and later expanders favored CD4+. Contracting CD8+ clones were enriched in EMRA, CD4+ mainly in CM and EM.

In its sample, this clonotype was seen a few times. What it binds is unknown. TCRdb re-analysed the 5' RACE reads in MiXCR, keeping a single row per CDR3 protein. The sample yields roughly 170,000 distinct CDR3 sequences, less than 20% seen once. In germline, CDR1 is MNHEY, CDR2 SVGAGI. Germline trimming cut 2 bases from V and 3 bases from J; bases unmatched to any gene: 4. This CDR3 is 14 amino acids long. The V gene is TRBV6-5, the J gene TRBJ2-7; 7 bases match TRBD1. This receptor was taken from a young man who had mild COVID-19 (a few samples of this study predate the infection). Cell type and time point are not known. The sequenced sample consisted of PBMCs or a T cell subset sorted from them (not recorded which). The CDR3 here is CASSYGTEGYEQYF. The DNA for the CDR3 is TGTGCCAGCAGTTACGGGACAGAGGGCTACGAGCAGTACTTC.